These 23 T cell receptor beta chains were all obtained from the same sample, sequenced in a study of T cell repertoires in cytomegalovirus infection. In TCRdb, the reads were re-called with MiXCR into one record per CDR3 protein. The sample lists hundreds of thousands of distinct CDR3 sequences; about 30% were seen once. For these TCRs, the target antigens are not known. This specimen was cultured PBMCs, taken from culture after CMV antigen stimulation. These receptors were collected from a human donor in good health (CMV status not recorded). Some clones in this sample may be carry-over from other donors' samples.

The chain is built from TRBV7-7 and TRBJ2-5; D could derive from TRBD1 or TRBD2 (5 bases each). Germline lookup yields CDR1 SSHAT and CDR2 FNYEAQ (reference sequence). V was cut by 5 bases and J by 7 bases, with 20 bases left in between. CDR3 length: 15 amino acids. CDR3 region: CASSPTRDRPRTQYF. Written as DNA, the CDR3 is TGTGCCAGCAGCCCAACCCGGGACCGGCCCAGGACCCAGTACTTC.

The V call is TRBV10-3, the J call TRBJ1-2; 7 bases align to TRBD1. Germline V gene sequence: CDR1 ENHRY, CDR2 SYGVKD. The CDR3 extends over 13 amino acids. Trimming at V came to 5 bases and at J to 6 bases, leaving 6 bases not matched to a gene. CDR3 protein: CAISPRQGDGYTF. The CDR3, as DNA: TGTGCCATCAGTCCCAGACAGGGAGATGGCTACACCTTC.

This chain uses TRBV2 with TRBJ1-1; the match to TRBD1 covers 7 bases. CDR3 length: 14 residues. Trimming at V came to 6 bases and at J to 4 bases, leaving 8 bases not matched to a gene. The germline gives CDR1 SNHLY, CDR2 FYNNEI. CDR3: CASRDGTVLTEAFF. CDR3 sequence (DNA): TGTGCCAGCAGAGACGGGACAGTTCTCACTGAAGCTTTCTTT.

The rearrangement uses TRBV28 and TRBJ2-7; 8 bases fit TRBD2. The V segment lost 8 bases and the J segment 6 bases; nucleotides outside the gene matches: 21. The CDR3 has 17 amino acids. CDR1 and CDR2 from the germline V gene are MDHEN and SYDVKM. The CDR3 protein is CASVHGGELRDPGEQYF. CDR3 nucleotides: TGTGCCAGCGTGCACGGGGGGGAACTCCGGGACCCTGGCGAGCAGTACTTC.

This chain connects TRBV18 to TRBJ1-5; TRBD1 matches at 7 bases. Germline CDR1 KGHSH, CDR2 LQKENI. The CDR3 runs 14 residues. V gave up 3 bases and J gave up 7 bases; unmatched junction bases: 6. In DNA form, the CDR3 reads TGTGCCAGCTCACCGGACAGGAGTGGGCAGCCCCAGCATTTT. It specifies CASSPDRSGQPQHF. The complete variable domain, with remaining parts taken from reference TRBV18 and TRBJ1-5, reads NAGVMQNPRHLVRRRGQEARLRCSPMKGHSHVYWYRQLPEEGLKFMVYLQKENIIDESGMPKERFSAEFPKEGPSILRIQQVVRGDSAAYFCASSPDRSGQPQHFGDGTRLSIL.

The CDR3 DNA reads as TGTGCCAGCAGCTTGGCCCTTTTAGAAGCCCAGCATTTT. Translation: CASSLALLEAQHF. The chain carries TRBV5-5 and TRBJ1-5; D unresolved. V gave up 0 bases and J gave up 11 bases, with 12 bases separating them. Germline V CDR1 and CDR2: SGHKS, YYEKEE (reference sequence). This CDR3 has 13 amino acids. The complete variable domain, with remaining parts taken from reference TRBV5-5 and TRBJ1-5, reads DAGVTQSPTHLIKTRGQQVTLRCSPISGHKSVSWYQQVLGQGPQFIFQYYEKEERGRGNFPDRFSARQFPNYSSELNVNALLLGDSALYLCASSLALLEAQHFGDGTRLSIL.

V usage is TRBV20-1 and J usage is TRBJ1-1; perhaps TRBD1 as D (6 bases). Germline values: CDR1 DFQATT, CDR2 SNEGSKA (reference sequence). Trimming took 6 bases from V and 0 from J, leaving 11 bases between them. The CDR3 extends over 13 amino acids. As DNA, the CDR3 is TGCAGTGCCGTCACAGGGATGAACACTGAAGCTTTCTTT. It specifies CSAVTGMNTEAFF.

This clonotype occurred many times. This sequence joins TRBV7-6 and TRBJ2-7; D gene uncertain. The CDR3 contains 15 residues. V was trimmed by 5 bases and J by 0 bases, leaving 14 bases between them. Germline CDR1 reads SGHVS; CDR2 reads FNYEAQ. The CDR3, as DNA: TGTGCCAGCAGCCCCAGACCCGAAAGCTCCTACGAGCAGTACTTC. This encodes CASSPRPESSYEQYF.

V gene TRBV7-6 combines with J gene TRBJ1-6; 12 bases match TRBD1. J gave up 9 bases and V 5 bases, and 11 bases lay outside the gene matches. Per the germline V gene, CDR1 is SGHVS and CDR2 is FNYEAQ. The CDR3 is made up of 17 amino acids. The CDR3 bases are TGTGCCAGCAGCCAAGAGGCGGGGGGACAGGGGGCTTCACCCCTCCACTTT. This sequence encodes CASSQEAGGQGASPLHF.

The gene calls are TRBV7-6 and TRBJ2-3; 8 bases agree with TRBD1. In germline, CDR1 is SGHVS, CDR2 FNYEAQ. J was trimmed by 5 bases and V by 5 bases; bases with no gene match: 9. CDR3 size: 15 residues. As DNA, the CDR3 is TGTGCCAGCAGCCCTCAGGGGGCGGCACAAGATACGCAGTATTTT. It encodes CASSPQGAAQDTQYF.

V is TRBV5-1 and J is TRBJ1-3; D unresolved. This CDR3 has 14 amino acids. V was shortened by 7 bases and J by 0 bases, with 11 bases between the two germline ends. The germline V gene has CDR1 SGHRS and CDR2 YFSETQ. The CDR3, as DNA: TGCGCCAGCTTTGACGAAGACTCTGGAAACACCATATATTTT. This translates into CASFDEDSGNTIYF.

This chain joins TRBV20-1 and TRBJ2-2, with D unresolved. V was clipped by 3 bases and J by 1 base, with 12 bases between them. This CDR3 has 15 amino acids. From germline, CDR1 is DFQATT and CDR2 SNEGSKA (reference sequence). CDR3 amino acids: CSARSVLRNTGELFF. Here the CDR3 DNA reads TGCAGTGCTAGGAGTGTCCTGCGGAACACCGGGGAGCTGTTTTTT.

As concerns this clonotype: As the CDR3 is not closed by the conserved phenylalanine or tryptophan, this likely results from a read error. The DNA is omitted, as the CDR3 cannot be located on it reliably, and the CDR3 follows TCRdb's listing. V gene TRBV20-1 combines with J gene TRBJ1-2; the D call TRBD1 from the table was never checked on the DNA. With termini counted, the CDR3 has 9 amino acids. Germline lookup yields CDR1 DFQATT and CDR2 SNEGSKA (reference sequence). This CDR3 reads CSAREGPRL.

The V gene is TRBV28, the J gene TRBJ1-1, with D tentatively TRBD1 (6 bases). V was cut by 3 bases and J by 2 bases, with 13 bases left in between. Per germline, CDR1 MDHEN and CDR2 SYDVKM. The CDR3 contains 15 residues. The CDR3 reads CASSFVDRYNTEAFF. The CDR3 DNA sequence: TGTGCCAGCAGTTTCGTCGACAGGTATAACACTGAAGCTTTCTTT.

This clonotype was seen just once. The junction shows a germline mismatch at one end, possibly a read error. The J gene is TRBJ2-1, the V gene TRBV7-3; 10 bases are shared with TRBD2. Germline V gene data show CDR1 as SGHTA and CDR2 as FQGTGA. CDR3 length: 18 amino acids. As DNA, the CDR3 is TGTGCCAGCAGTTTAACCCTCGGCAGGACTAGCGGCTACAATGAGCAGTTCTTC. It is translated as CASSLTLGRTSGYNEQFF.

The chain combines TRBV28 with TRBJ1-2; 7 nucleotides align to TRBD1. This CDR3 spans 14 amino acids. Germline V gives CDR1 MDHEN, CDR2 SYDVKM. The J segment lost 5 bases and the V segment lost 7 bases, leaving 10 bases of the junction unmatched. The CDR3 reads CASNSRRGLYGYTF. In nucleotides, the CDR3 is TGTGCCAGCAATTCTAGGAGGGGGCTTTATGGCTACACCTTC.

V usage is TRBV7-9 and J usage is TRBJ2-3; D ambiguous. Trimming removed 5 bases from V and 4 bases from J, with 10 bases in between. Looked up from germline, CDR1 is SEHNR and CDR2 is FQNEAQ (reference sequence). The CDR3 runs to 13 residues. In nucleotides, the CDR3 is TGTGCCAGCAGCACCTCTAGGCCAGATACGCAGTATTTT. Translated, it gives CASSTSRPDTQYF.

The V call is TRBV20-1, the J call TRBJ1-6; 7 bases align to TRBD1. The CDR3 loop spans 13 amino acids. CDR1 and CDR2 (germline): DFQATT, SNEGSKA (reference sequence). J was trimmed by 6 bases and V by 5 bases; bases with no gene match: 4. In nucleotides, the CDR3 is TGCAGTGCTGGTGGGACAGCTAATTCACCCCTCCACTTT. Its protein product is CSAGGTANSPLHF.

A few counts support this clonotype. This sequence joins TRBV20-1 and TRBJ2-5; 8 bases line up with TRBD2. The CDR3 covers 15 residues. The V segment lost 4 bases and the J segment 5 bases; nucleotides outside the gene matches: 12. Germline values: CDR1 DFQATT, CDR2 SNEGSKA (reference sequence). The CDR3 nucleotides are TGCAGTGCTAAAACGGGACTAGGGTTGGGCGAGACCCAGTACTTC. It specifies CSAKTGLGLGETQYF.

This clonotype turned up a few times. The genes are TRBV7-6 and TRBJ2-2; 11 bases fit TRBD2. Germline V gives CDR1 SGHVS, CDR2 FNYEAQ. The length of the CDR3 is 16 residues. V trimming: 0 bases; J trimming: 14 bases; junction bases outside the gene matches: 11. CDR3 sequence (DNA): TGTGCCAGCAGCTTAGCAAGAAATAGCGGGGGGGCGAATCTGTTTTTT. Its protein product is CASSLARNSGGANLFF.

This clonotype was picked up a small number of times. Here the CDR3 DNA reads TGTGCCAGCCTTCGGACTAGCGGATACAATGAGCAGTTCTTC. It encodes CASLRTSGYNEQFF. The gene calls are TRBV7-6 and TRBJ2-1; 10 nucleotides agree with TRBD2. The germline CDR1 and CDR2 sequences are SGHVS and FNYEAQ. CDR3 length equals 14 residues. V shed 8 bases and J 4 bases; nucleotides not matched to a gene: 5.

V gene TRBV20-1 combines with J gene TRBJ1-4; D might be TRBD1 (5 bases). This CDR3 has 13 amino acids. V lost 1 base, J lost 4 bases, and 7 bases lay in between. Germline CDR1 and CDR2: DFQATT and SNEGSKA (reference sequence). CDR3 region: CSARVQVNEKLFF. The CDR3 region has the DNA TGCAGTGCTAGAGTACAGGTTAATGAAAAACTGTTTTTT.

This clonotype has only a few counts. The rearrangement links TRBV19 to TRBJ2-5, with no clear D. Trimming shortened V by 8 bases and J by 2 bases, and 12 bases separated the two germline ends. The CDR3 totals 13 residues. Germline CDR1 LNHDA, CDR2 SQIVND (reference sequence). The CDR3 DNA reads as TGTGCCAGTTCGAAGGGCCCTCAAGAGACCCAGTACTTC. Translated, it gives CASSKGPQETQYF.